One sample yielded the 9 T cell receptor beta chains listed below, sequenced in a study of technical replicates of blood from several donors. Produced via immunoSEQ multiplex PCR; TCRdb's table is partial and in-frame only. The repertoire consists of approximately 13,000 clones, with roughly 77% occurring once and the leading ten covering 10% to 15%. Sequences were obtained from PBMCs. These receptors came from a human donor in good health.

The V call is TRBV29-1, the J call TRBJ2-1; 10 bases are shared with TRBD2. The germline V gene encodes CDR1 SQVTM and CDR2 ANQGSEA. CDR3 length: 14 residues. Trimming at V came to 0 bases and at J to 6 bases, leaving 2 bases not matched to a gene. CDR3 sequence: CSVEDRTSGNEQFF. The CDR3 DNA sequence: TGCAGCGTTGAAGATCGGACTAGCGGCAATGAGCAGTTCTTC.

This chain joins TRBV28 and TRBJ2-7; 8 nucleotides align to TRBD2. Germline V gives CDR1 MDHEN, CDR2 SYDVKM. J was trimmed by 3 bases and V by 1 base; bases with no gene match: 5. This CDR3 spans 15 amino acids. The CDR3 region is CASSLSGGGRYEQYF. CDR3 nucleotides: TGTGCCAGCAGTTTATCGGGGGGGGGTCGCTACGAGCAGTACTTC.

The chain links TRBV5-1 to TRBJ2-2; 8 bases agree with TRBD2. Germline CDR1 and CDR2: SGHRS and YFSETQ. The CDR3 is made up of 15 amino acids. V lost 2 bases and J lost 7; bases outside the gene matches: 7. The CDR3 reads CASSLSGGVIGELFF. CDR3 nucleotides: TGCGCCAGCAGCTTATCGGGAGGGGTGATCGGGGAGCTGTTTTTT. The entire variable domain, with the rest obtained from reference TRBV5-1 and TRBJ2-2, is as follows: KAGVTQTPRYLIKTRGQQVTLSCSPISGHRSVSWYQQTPGQGLQFLFEYFSETQRNKGNFPGRFSGRQFSNSRSEMNVSTLELGDSALYLCASSLSGGVIGELFFGEGSRLTVL.

J is TRBJ2-7 and V is TRBV6-5; 10 bases agree with TRBD2. V lost 7 bases to trimming and J lost 3 bases; unmatched junction nucleotides: 6. The CDR3 has 14 amino acids. Germline CDR1 is MNHEY and CDR2 is SVGAGI. The CDR3 region has the DNA TGTGCCAGCAAAAAGCGGGAGGGCCTCTACGAGCAGTACTTC. Translating it yields CASKKREGLYEQYF.

J is TRBJ2-7 and V is TRBV7-8; D not certain. The V and J ends lost 1 base and 2 bases respectively, with 9 bases between them. This CDR3 contains 14 residues. CDR1 is SGHVS and CDR2 is FQNEAQ in the germline V gene. The CDR3 bases are TGTGCCAGCAGCTTAGAAACGGTCGCCTACGAGCAGTACTTC. Its translation: CASSLETVAYEQYF.

The chain carries TRBV10-3 and TRBJ2-3, with 7 bases aligning to TRBD2. V lost 8 bases and J lost 2; bases outside the gene matches: 7. The CDR3 has 14 residues. Germline-derived CDR1 and CDR2 are ENHRY and SYGVKD. CDR3 protein: CAIGPGTTTDTQYF. The CDR3 nucleotides read TGTGCCATCGGGCCCGGGACTACCACAGATACGCAGTATTTT.

This clone was seen more than once but under ten times. The chain carries TRBV5-1 and TRBJ2-1; 13 positions agree with TRBD2. V gave up 4 bases and J gave up 9 bases; unmatched junction bases: 10. The germline CDR1 and CDR2 sequences are SGHRS and YFSETQ. The CDR3 runs 16 residues. DNA of the CDR3: TGCGCCAGCAGCCCGCCGGGACTAGCGGGATCGGGTGAGCAGTTCTTC. This encodes CASSPPGLAGSGEQFF.

The chain joins TRBV9 to TRBJ2-7; possibly TRBD2 for D (6 bases). The CDR3 covers 15 residues. Trimming shortened V by 0 bases and J by 3 bases, and 13 bases separated the two germline ends. Germline loops: CDR1 SGDLS, CDR2 YYNGEE. The CDR3 nucleotides are TGTGCCAGCAGCGTAGGGGCGGACTACCACTACGAGCAGTACTTC. Its translation: CASSVGADYHYEQYF. Full variable domain (outside the CDR3, taken from reference TRBV9 and TRBJ2-7): DSGVTQTPKHLITATGQRVTLRCSPRSGDLSVYWYQQSLDQGLQFLIQYYNGEERAKGNILERFSAQQFPDLHSELNLSSLELGDSALYFCASSVGADYHYEQYFGPGTRLTVT.

In this sample, this clone turned up once. The rearrangement links TRBV7-2 to TRBJ2-7; possible D gene TRBD1, 5 bases. Deletions cut 1 base from V and 1 base from J, with 8 bases between. In germline, CDR1 is SGHTA, CDR2 FQGNSA. This CDR3 region has 14 residues. CDR3 bases: TGTGCCAGCAGCTTAGTAAAGGGGTCCTACGAGCAGTACTTC. Protein: CASSLVKGSYEQYF.